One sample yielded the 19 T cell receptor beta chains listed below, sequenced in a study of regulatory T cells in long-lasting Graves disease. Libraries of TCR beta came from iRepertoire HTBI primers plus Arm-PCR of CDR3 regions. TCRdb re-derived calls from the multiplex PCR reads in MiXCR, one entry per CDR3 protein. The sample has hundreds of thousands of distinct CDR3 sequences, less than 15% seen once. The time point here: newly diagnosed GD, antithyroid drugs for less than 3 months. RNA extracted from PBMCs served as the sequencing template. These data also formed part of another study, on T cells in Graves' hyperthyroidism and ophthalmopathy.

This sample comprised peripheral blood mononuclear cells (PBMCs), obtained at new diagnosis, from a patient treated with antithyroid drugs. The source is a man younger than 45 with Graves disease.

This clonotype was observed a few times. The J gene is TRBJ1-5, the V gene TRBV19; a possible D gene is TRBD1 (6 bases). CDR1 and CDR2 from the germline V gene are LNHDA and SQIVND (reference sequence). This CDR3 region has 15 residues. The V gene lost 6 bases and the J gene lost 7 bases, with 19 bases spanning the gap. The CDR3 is CASRRTAMAGQPQHF. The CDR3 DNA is TGTGCCAGTAGGAGGACAGCAATGGCGGGGCAGCCCCAGCATTTT.

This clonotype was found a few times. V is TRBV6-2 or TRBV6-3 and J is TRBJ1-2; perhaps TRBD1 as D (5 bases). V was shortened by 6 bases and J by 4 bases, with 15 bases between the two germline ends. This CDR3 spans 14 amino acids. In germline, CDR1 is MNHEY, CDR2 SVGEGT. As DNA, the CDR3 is TGTGCCAGCAGACCCGGGGGGTTTACCTATGGCTACACCTTC. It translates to CASRPGGFTYGYTF.

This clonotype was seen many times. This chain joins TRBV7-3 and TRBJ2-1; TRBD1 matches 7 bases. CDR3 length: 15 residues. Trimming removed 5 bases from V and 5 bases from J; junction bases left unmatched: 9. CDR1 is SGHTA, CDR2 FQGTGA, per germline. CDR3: CASSRHGTADNEQFF. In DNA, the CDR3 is TGTGCCAGCAGCAGACACGGGACAGCGGACAATGAGCAGTTCTTC.

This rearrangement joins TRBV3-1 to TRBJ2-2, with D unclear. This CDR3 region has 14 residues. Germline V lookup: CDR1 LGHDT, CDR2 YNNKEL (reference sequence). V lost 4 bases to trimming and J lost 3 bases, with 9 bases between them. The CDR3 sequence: CASSRRIDTGELFF. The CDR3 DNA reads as TGTGCCAGCAGCCGTCGGATCGACACCGGGGAGCTGTTTTTT.

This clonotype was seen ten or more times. The CDR3 is CATSDFRAGGGNEQFF. CDR3 DNA sequence: TGTGCCACCAGTGATTTTAGGGCAGGGGGCGGGAATGAGCAGTTCTTC. The genes are TRBV24-1 and TRBJ2-1, with TRBD1 matching 8 bases. The ends lost 1 base at V and 7 bases at J; junction bases unmatched: 8. Per germline, CDR1 KGHDR and CDR2 SFDVKD. This CDR3 comprises 16 residues.

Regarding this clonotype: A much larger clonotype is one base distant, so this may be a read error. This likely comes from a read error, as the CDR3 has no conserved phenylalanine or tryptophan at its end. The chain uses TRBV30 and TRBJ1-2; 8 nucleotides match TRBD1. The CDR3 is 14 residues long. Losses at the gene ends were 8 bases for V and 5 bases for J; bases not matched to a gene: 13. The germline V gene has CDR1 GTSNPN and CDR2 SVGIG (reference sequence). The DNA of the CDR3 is TGTGCCGTGGACTGGGCAGGGGGCTGGTATGGCTACACCCTC. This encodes CAVDWAGGWYGYTL.

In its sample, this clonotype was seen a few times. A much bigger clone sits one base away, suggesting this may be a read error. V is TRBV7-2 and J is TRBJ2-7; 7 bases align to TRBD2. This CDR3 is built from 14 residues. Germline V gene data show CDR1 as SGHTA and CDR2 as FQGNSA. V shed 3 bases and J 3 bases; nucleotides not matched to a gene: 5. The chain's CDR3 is CASSFRGGIYEQYF. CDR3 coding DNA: TGTGCCAGCAGCTTTCGCGGGGGAATCTACGAGCAGTACTTC.

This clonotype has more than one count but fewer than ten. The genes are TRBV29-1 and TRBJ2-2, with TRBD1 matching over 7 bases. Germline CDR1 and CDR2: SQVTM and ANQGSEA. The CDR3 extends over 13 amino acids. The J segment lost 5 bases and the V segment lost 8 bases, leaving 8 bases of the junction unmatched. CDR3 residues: CSLGDSNTGELFF. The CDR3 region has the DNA TGCAGCCTCGGGGACAGCAATACCGGGGAGCTGTTTTTT.

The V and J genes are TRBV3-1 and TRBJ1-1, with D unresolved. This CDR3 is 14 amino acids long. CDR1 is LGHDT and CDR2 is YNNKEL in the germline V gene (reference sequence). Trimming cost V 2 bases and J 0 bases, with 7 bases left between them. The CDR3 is CASSQLSMNTEAFF. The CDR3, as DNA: TGTGCCAGCAGCCAACTATCGATGAACACTGAAGCTTTCTTT.

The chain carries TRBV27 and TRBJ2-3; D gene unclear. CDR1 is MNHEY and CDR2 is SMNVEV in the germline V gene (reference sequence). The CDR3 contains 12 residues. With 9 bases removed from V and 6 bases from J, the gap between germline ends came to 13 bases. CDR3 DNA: TGTGCCAGTTCGATCTCCCGGGATACGCAGTATTTT. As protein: CASSISRDTQYF.

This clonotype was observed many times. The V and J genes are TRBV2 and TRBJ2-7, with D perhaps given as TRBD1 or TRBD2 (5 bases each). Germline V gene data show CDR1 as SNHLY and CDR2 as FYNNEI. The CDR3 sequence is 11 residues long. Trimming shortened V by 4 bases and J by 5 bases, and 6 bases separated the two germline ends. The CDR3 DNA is TGTGCCAGCAGTGGGGGGAACGAGCAGTACTTC. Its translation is CASSGGNEQYF. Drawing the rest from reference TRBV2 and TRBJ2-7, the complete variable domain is EPEVTQTPSHQVTQMGQEVILRCVPISNHLYFYWYRQILGQKVEFLVSFYNNEISEKSEIFDDQFSVERPDGSNFTLKIRSTKLEDSAMYFCASSGGNEQYFGPGTRLTVT.

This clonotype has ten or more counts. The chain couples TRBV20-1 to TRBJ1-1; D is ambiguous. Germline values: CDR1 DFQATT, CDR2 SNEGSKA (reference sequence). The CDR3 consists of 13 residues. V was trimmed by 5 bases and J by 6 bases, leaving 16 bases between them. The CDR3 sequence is CSAPGRIFAEAFF. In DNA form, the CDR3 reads TGCAGTGCTCCCGGACGTATATTCGCTGAAGCTTTCTTT.

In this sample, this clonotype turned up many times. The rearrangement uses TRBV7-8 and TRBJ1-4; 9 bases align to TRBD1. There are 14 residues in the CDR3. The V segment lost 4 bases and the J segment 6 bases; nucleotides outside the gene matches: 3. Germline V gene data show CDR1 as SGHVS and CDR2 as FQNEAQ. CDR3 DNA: TGTGCCAGCAGCTACCGGACAGGGGATGAAAAACTGTTTTTT. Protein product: CASSYRTGDEKLFF.

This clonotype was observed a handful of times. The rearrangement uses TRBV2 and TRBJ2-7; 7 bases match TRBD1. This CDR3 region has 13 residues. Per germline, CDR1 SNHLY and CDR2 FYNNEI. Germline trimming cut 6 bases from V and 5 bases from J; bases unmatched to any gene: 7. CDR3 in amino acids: CASRTGQGDEQYF. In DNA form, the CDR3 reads TGTGCCAGCAGGACAGGGCAGGGTGACGAGCAGTACTTC.

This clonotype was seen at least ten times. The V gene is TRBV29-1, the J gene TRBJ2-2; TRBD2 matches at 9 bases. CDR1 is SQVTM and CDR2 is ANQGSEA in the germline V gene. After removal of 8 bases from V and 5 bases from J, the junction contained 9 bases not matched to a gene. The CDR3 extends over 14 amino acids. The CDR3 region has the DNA TGCAGCTTTAGGGTGACTAGCGGTACCGGGGAGCTGTTTTTT. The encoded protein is CSFRVTSGTGELFF.

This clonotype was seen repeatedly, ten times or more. In nucleotides, the CDR3 is TGTGCCAGTAGCCGAGATCGGGGCTCGGGACAGCCCCAGCATTTT. It translates to CASSRDRGSGQPQHF. J is TRBJ1-5 and V is TRBV19; a possible D gene is TRBD1 (5 bases). V dropped 6 bases and J dropped 7 bases, with 19 bases sitting between them. This CDR3 has 15 residues. From germline, CDR1 is LNHDA and CDR2 SQIVND (reference sequence).

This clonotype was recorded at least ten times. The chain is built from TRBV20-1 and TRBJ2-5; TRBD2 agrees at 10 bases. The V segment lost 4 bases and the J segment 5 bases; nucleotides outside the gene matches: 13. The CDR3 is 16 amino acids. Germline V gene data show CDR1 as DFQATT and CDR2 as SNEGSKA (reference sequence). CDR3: CSANPLAGEERETQYF. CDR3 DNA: TGCAGTGCTAACCCTCTAGCGGGAGAGGAGAGGGAGACCCAGTACTTC.

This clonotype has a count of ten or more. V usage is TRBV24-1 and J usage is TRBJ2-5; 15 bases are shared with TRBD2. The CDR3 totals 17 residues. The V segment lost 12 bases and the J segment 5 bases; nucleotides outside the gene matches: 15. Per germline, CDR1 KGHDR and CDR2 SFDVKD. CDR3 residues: CASPGLAGGCPGETQYF. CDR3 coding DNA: TGTGCCTCACCGGGACTAGCGGGAGGATGTCCCGGCGAGACCCAGTACTTC.

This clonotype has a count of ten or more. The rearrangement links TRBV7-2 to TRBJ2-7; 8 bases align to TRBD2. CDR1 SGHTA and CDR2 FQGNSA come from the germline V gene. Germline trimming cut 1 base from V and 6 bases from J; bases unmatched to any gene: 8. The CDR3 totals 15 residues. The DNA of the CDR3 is TGTGCCAGCAGCTTAGAGGCGGGAGGATGGACCGAGCAGTACTTC. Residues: CASSLEAGGWTEQYF.